Listed below are T cell receptor beta chains from one sample, sequenced in a study of T cell responses to AZD1222 COVID-19 vaccine. This table comes from immunoSEQ multiplex PCR, and its TCRdb copy is limited to in-frame clones, with some not included. The sample has 100,000 to 150,000 clones, roughly 87% seen once; the top ten hold approximately 1.5%. The sample consisted of peripheral blood, taken on day 0 of AZD1222 vaccination. These receptors were obtained from an adult in good health. Both conserved end residues are part of each CDR3. Each record gives: D gene, clone size, V gene, J gene, CDR3 DNA, CDR3 protein. D genes are given only for firm matches. The listing skips clone size in some rows; elsewhere it reads once, few, many or a size class.

d_call: NA; clone_size: NA; v_call: TRBV21-1; j_call: TRBJ2-7; cdr3_nt: TGTGCCAGCAGCAACTTCGGGGGGGACTTC; cdr3_aa: CASSNFGGDF
d_call: TRBD1; clone_size: NA; v_call: TRBV4-3; j_call: TRBJ2-7; cdr3_nt: TGCGCCAGCAGCCTCGGGACAGGGGTTTATTACGAGCAGTACTTC; cdr3_aa: CASSLGTGVYYEQYF
d_call: NA; clone_size: NA; v_call: TRBV29-1; j_call: TRBJ1-4; cdr3_nt: TGCAGCGTGGGGTGGAATGAAAAACTGTTTTTT; cdr3_aa: CSVGWNEKLFF
d_call: TRBD2; clone_size: NA; v_call: TRBV7-3; j_call: TRBJ2-3; cdr3_nt: TGTGCCAGCAGCTTGGGACTAGCAAGAGATACGCAGTATTTT; cdr3_aa: CASSLGLARDTQYF
d_call: TRBD1; clone_size: NA; v_call: TRBV19; j_call: TRBJ1-4; cdr3_nt: TGTGCCAGTAGTTCCTCCAGGGGGCTGGGGGAAAAACTGTTTTTT; cdr3_aa: CASSSSRGLGEKLFF
d_call: TRBD1; clone_size: NA; v_call: TRBV6-6; j_call: TRBJ1-6; cdr3_nt: TGTGCCAGCAGTCGAGACAGGGGTATGGGTAATTCACCCCTCCACTTT; cdr3_aa: CASSRDRGMGNSPLHF
d_call: NA; clone_size: NA; v_call: TRBV28; j_call: TRBJ2-3; cdr3_nt: TGTGCCAGCAGTTCTCCGAGCGGACCCACAGATACGCAGTATTTT; cdr3_aa: CASSSPSGPTDTQYF
d_call: TRBD2; clone_size: NA; v_call: TRBV11-2; j_call: TRBJ2-7; cdr3_nt: TGTGCCAGCAGCTTAGATCTGACTAGCGGGCGCTACGAGCAGTACTTC; cdr3_aa: CASSLDLTSGRYEQYF
d_call: NA; clone_size: few; v_call: TRBV3-1/TRBV3-2; j_call: TRBJ2-7; cdr3_nt: TGTGCCAGCAGAAACAAGCGCGAGCAGTACTTC; cdr3_aa: CASRNKREQYF
d_call: NA; clone_size: once; v_call: TRBV6-5; j_call: TRBJ1-6; cdr3_nt: TGTGCCAGCAGTTACGTCTCGGGGGATTATAATTCACCCCTCCACTTT; cdr3_aa: CASSYVSGDYNSPLHF
d_call: NA; clone_size: few; v_call: TRBV21-1; j_call: TRBJ1-5; cdr3_nt: TGTGCCAGCAGCAAACGACAGGGAAGTGATCAGCCCCAGCATTTT; cdr3_aa: CASSKRQGSDQPQHF
d_call: NA; clone_size: NA; v_call: TRBV6-5; j_call: TRBJ1-1; cdr3_nt: TGTGCCAGCAGTTCCGGGACGGTAATGAACACTGAAGCTTTCTTT; cdr3_aa: CASSSGTVMNTEAFF
d_call: TRBD1; clone_size: NA; v_call: TRBV3-1/TRBV3-2; j_call: TRBJ2-7; cdr3_nt: TGTGCCAGCAGGGAACAGGGGTTTAAATCCCAGCAGTACTTC; cdr3_aa: CASREQGFKSQQYF
d_call: NA; clone_size: NA; v_call: TRBV7-9; j_call: TRBJ1-1; cdr3_nt: TGTGTCACCACGGGACAACGGAAACTATTGCGCACTGAAGCTTTCTTT; cdr3_aa: CVTTGQRKLLRTEAFF
d_call: NA; clone_size: NA; v_call: TRBV7-9; j_call: TRBJ2-5; cdr3_nt: TGTGCCAGCAGGTTGCCAGGCGAGACCCAGTACTTC; cdr3_aa: CASRLPGETQYF
d_call: NA; clone_size: NA; v_call: TRBV27; j_call: TRBJ2-3; cdr3_nt: TGTGCCAGCAGCCCACAGGGCCCAGCACGGGCGCAGTATTTT; cdr3_aa: CASSPQGPARAQYF
d_call: NA; clone_size: NA; v_call: TRBV6-2/TRBV6-3; j_call: TRBJ2-7; cdr3_nt: TGTGCCAGCAGTTACTATGTGGACTACGAGCAGTACTTC; cdr3_aa: CASSYYVDYEQYF
d_call: TRBD2; clone_size: NA; v_call: TRBV5-1; j_call: TRBJ2-1; cdr3_nt: TGCGCCAGCAGCTTGGCTGGACTAGCCGATGAGCAGTTCTTC; cdr3_aa: CASSLAGLADEQFF
d_call: TRBD1; clone_size: NA; v_call: TRBV19; j_call: TRBJ2-7; cdr3_nt: TGTGCCAGCGGGACAGGTAGCTCCTACGAGCAGTACTTC; cdr3_aa: CASGTGSSYEQYF
d_call: TRBD1; clone_size: NA; v_call: TRBV2; j_call: TRBJ1-2; cdr3_nt: TGTGCCAGCAGTGTTAGACAGGGGGAGGGTTGGCATGGCTACACCTTC; cdr3_aa: CASSVRQGEGWHGYTF
d_call: NA; clone_size: NA; v_call: TRBV10-3; j_call: TRBJ2-7; cdr3_nt: TGTGCCATCTCAGGGGGAGGTGAGCAGTACTTC; cdr3_aa: CAISGGGEQYF
d_call: TRBD2; clone_size: NA; v_call: TRBV25-1; j_call: TRBJ2-3; cdr3_nt: TGTGCCAGCAGTGGGACTAGACGAGATACGCAGTATTTT; cdr3_aa: CASSGTRRDTQYF
d_call: NA; clone_size: NA; v_call: TRBV6-5; j_call: TRBJ2-5; cdr3_nt: TGTGCCAGCAGGAAAGGGCCGACCCAGTACTTC; cdr3_aa: CASRKGPTQYF
d_call: NA; clone_size: NA; v_call: TRBV2; j_call: TRBJ2-7; cdr3_nt: TGTGCCAGCAGCCCCTTGGGGTACGAGCAGTACTTC; cdr3_aa: CASSPLGYEQYF
d_call: NA; clone_size: NA; v_call: TRBV24-1; j_call: TRBJ1-6; cdr3_nt: TGTGCCACCAGTGGCGTGAATTCACCCCTCCACTTT; cdr3_aa: CATSGVNSPLHF
d_call: NA; clone_size: NA; v_call: TRBV18; j_call: TRBJ1-5; cdr3_nt: TGTGCCAGCTCACCAATCAGGGGAGGAGACAATCAGCCCCAGCATTTT; cdr3_aa: CASSPIRGGDNQPQHF
d_call: TRBD2; clone_size: NA; v_call: TRBV13; j_call: TRBJ2-1; cdr3_nt: TGTGCCAGCAGCTTAGGAGCCCTAGCGGGGGGATACAATGAGCAGTTCTTC; cdr3_aa: CASSLGALAGGYNEQFF
d_call: NA; clone_size: NA; v_call: TRBV15; j_call: TRBJ1-1; cdr3_nt: TGTGCCACCAGCAGAGATACCCCGAGGCCTTTCTTT; cdr3_aa: CATSRDTPRPFF
d_call: TRBD1; clone_size: NA; v_call: TRBV11-2; j_call: TRBJ1-2; cdr3_nt: TGTGCCAGCAGCTTTTGGGACAGGCCAGGCTACACCTTC; cdr3_aa: CASSFWDRPGYTF
d_call: NA; clone_size: NA; v_call: TRBV7-3; j_call: TRBJ2-3; cdr3_nt: TGTGCCAGCAGCTCAAGCACGGCAGGGTCCACAGATACGCAGTATTTT; cdr3_aa: CASSSSTAGSTDTQYF
d_call: TRBD2; clone_size: NA; v_call: TRBV25-1; j_call: TRBJ2-1; cdr3_nt: TGTGCCAGCAGGCCGGGGGGCTCCTACAATGAGCAGTTCTTC; cdr3_aa: CASRPGGSYNEQFF
d_call: NA; clone_size: NA; v_call: TRBV30; j_call: TRBJ1-5; cdr3_nt: TGTGCCTGGAGTGACGCCGCCCACAGGGCTAGCAATCAGCCCCAGCATTTT; cdr3_aa: CAWSDAAHRASNQPQHF
d_call: TRBD1; clone_size: NA; v_call: TRBV4-1; j_call: TRBJ2-3; cdr3_nt: TGCGCCAGCAGCCACCCCGGGACAGGGACAGTAACCTATACGCAGTATTTT; cdr3_aa: CASSHPGTGTVTYTQYF
d_call: NA; clone_size: NA; v_call: TRBV12-3/TRBV12-4; j_call: TRBJ2-2; cdr3_nt: TGTGCCAGCAGTTTAAACACCGGGGAGCTGTTTTTT; cdr3_aa: CASSLNTGELFF
d_call: NA; clone_size: NA; v_call: TRBV12-3/TRBV12-4; j_call: TRBJ2-1; cdr3_nt: TGTGCCAGCACCCTCCTCGGAGGGGGAGAGTTCTTC; cdr3_aa: CASTLLGGGEFF
d_call: TRBD1; clone_size: NA; v_call: TRBV28; j_call: TRBJ1-5; cdr3_nt: TGTGCCAGCAGTCCGACAGGGGCGGGCAATCAGCCCCAGCATTTT; cdr3_aa: CASSPTGAGNQPQHF
d_call: NA; clone_size: NA; v_call: TRBV6-5; j_call: TRBJ1-5; cdr3_nt: TGTGCCAGCAGTTACGACAGTAAGCCCCAGCATTTT; cdr3_aa: CASSYDSKPQHF
d_call: NA; clone_size: NA; v_call: TRBV10-3; j_call: TRBJ2-1; cdr3_nt: TGTGCCATCAGCCTCGGGGATAGCTCCTACAATGAGCAGTTCTTC; cdr3_aa: CAISLGDSSYNEQFF
d_call: NA; clone_size: NA; v_call: TRBV5-5; j_call: TRBJ1-1; cdr3_nt: TGTGCCAGCAGCCCGACAGGCATGGTGTTGGCTTTCTTT; cdr3_aa: CASSPTGMVLAFF
d_call: NA; clone_size: NA; v_call: TRBV6-5; j_call: TRBJ1-1; cdr3_nt: TGTGCCAGCAGTTACATGGGGAACACTGAAGCTTTCTTT; cdr3_aa: CASSYMGNTEAFF
d_call: NA; clone_size: NA; v_call: TRBV9; j_call: TRBJ1-3; cdr3_nt: TGTGCCAGCAGCGTAGAGGCCGCTGGAAACACCATATATTTT; cdr3_aa: CASSVEAAGNTIYF
d_call: TRBD2; clone_size: NA; v_call: TRBV6-5; j_call: TRBJ2-5; cdr3_nt: TGTGCCAGCAGAGAGACTAGCGGAAAAGAGACCCAGTACTTC; cdr3_aa: CASRETSGKETQYF
d_call: TRBD1; clone_size: few; v_call: TRBV7-2; j_call: TRBJ1-1; cdr3_nt: TGTGCCAGCAGCTCGTTCCCCCTGACAGGGGGAACTGAAGCTTTCTTT; cdr3_aa: CASSSFPLTGGTEAFF
d_call: NA; clone_size: NA; v_call: TRBV28; j_call: TRBJ1-1; cdr3_nt: TGTGCCGGTCGACAGCGATATAACACTGAAGCTTTCTTT; cdr3_aa: CAGRQRYNTEAFF
d_call: TRBD2; clone_size: NA; v_call: TRBV7-3; j_call: TRBJ2-7; cdr3_nt: TGTGCCAGCAGCGAAAGGGCGGGGGGCTCGGTCTACGAGCAGTACTTC; cdr3_aa: CASSERAGGSVYEQYF
d_call: TRBD2; clone_size: NA; v_call: TRBV7-2; j_call: TRBJ2-7; cdr3_nt: TGTGCCAGCAGCTGGGCGGCGGGGGGCCTCTCCTACGAGCAGTACTTC; cdr3_aa: CASSWAAGGLSYEQYF
d_call: TRBD1; clone_size: NA; v_call: TRBV6-5; j_call: TRBJ1-5; cdr3_nt: TGTGCCAGCAGTCCCGACAGGGATCAGCCCCAGCATTTT; cdr3_aa: CASSPDRDQPQHF
d_call: NA; clone_size: NA; v_call: TRBV7-8; j_call: TRBJ1-6; cdr3_nt: TGTGCCAGCAGCCCAGAGAGGGGGTTAGGTTCACCCCTCCACTTT; cdr3_aa: CASSPERGLGSPLHF
d_call: NA; clone_size: NA; v_call: TRBV19; j_call: TRBJ1-5; cdr3_nt: TGTGCCAGTAGTACGGCGCGAGGGGGTCAGCCCCAGCATTTT; cdr3_aa: CASSTARGGQPQHF
d_call: NA; clone_size: once; v_call: TRBV29-1; j_call: TRBJ2-5; cdr3_nt: TGCAGCGCTTGGTCTGAACGGAACCAAGAGACCCAGTACTTC; cdr3_aa: CSAWSERNQETQYF
d_call: NA; clone_size: NA; v_call: TRBV7-9; j_call: TRBJ1-1; cdr3_nt: TGTGCCTTGATTCTAGGGAGGGGGGGTGAAGCTTTCTTT; cdr3_aa: CALILGRGGEAFF
d_call: TRBD1; clone_size: once; v_call: TRBV27; j_call: TRBJ1-1; cdr3_nt: TGTGCCAGCAGTTTACGGGACAGAGGAGTTTTAGCTTTCTTT; cdr3_aa: CASSLRDRGVLAFF
d_call: NA; clone_size: NA; v_call: TRBV7-9; j_call: TRBJ2-5; cdr3_nt: TGTGCCAGCAGCCCCTTAGAGACCCAGTACTTC; cdr3_aa: CASSPLETQYF
d_call: NA; clone_size: NA; v_call: TRBV5-4; j_call: TRBJ1-2; cdr3_nt: TGTGCCAGCAGCCACCCGGCGCAGGCGGGAGGCTACACCTTC; cdr3_aa: CASSHPAQAGGYTF
d_call: TRBD1; clone_size: NA; v_call: TRBV6-5; j_call: TRBJ2-5; cdr3_nt: TGTGCCAGCAGTTTCTTCGGACAGGGGGCCCGGGAGACCCAGTACTTC; cdr3_aa: CASSFFGQGARETQYF
d_call: NA; clone_size: NA; v_call: TRBV9; j_call: TRBJ1-4; cdr3_nt: TGTGCCAGCAGCGTAGGCCAGCTAGAGCTTAATGAAAAACTGTTTTTT; cdr3_aa: CASSVGQLELNEKLFF
d_call: TRBD1; clone_size: NA; v_call: TRBV7-9; j_call: TRBJ1-4; cdr3_nt: TGTGCCAGCAGCTTAGGGGCCGGGACAGGGAGTGAAAAACTGTTTTTT; cdr3_aa: CASSLGAGTGSEKLFF